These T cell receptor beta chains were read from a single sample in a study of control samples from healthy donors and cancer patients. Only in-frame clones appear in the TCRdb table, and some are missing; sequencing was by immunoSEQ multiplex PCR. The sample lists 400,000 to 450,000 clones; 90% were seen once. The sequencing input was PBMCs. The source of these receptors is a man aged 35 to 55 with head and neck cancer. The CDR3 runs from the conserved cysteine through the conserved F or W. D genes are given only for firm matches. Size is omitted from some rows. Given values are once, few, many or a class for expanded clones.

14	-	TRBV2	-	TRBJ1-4	TGTGCCAGCAGTGTAGGCGGAGCAAATGAAAAACTGTTTTTT	CASSVGGANEKLFF
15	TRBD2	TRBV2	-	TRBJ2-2	TGTGCCAGCAGTCTACTAGCGGGGAACACCGGGGAGCTGTTTTTT	CASSLLAGNTGELFF
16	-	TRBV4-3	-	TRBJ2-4	TGCGCCAGCAGCCAAGGTCCCGGGATAGCCAAAAACATTCAGTACTTC	CASSQGPGIAKNIQYF
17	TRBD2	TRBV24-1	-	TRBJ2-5	TGTGCCACCAGTGATTCCGGGACTAGCGGGAGCGCTGGGACCCAGTACTTC	CATSDSGTSGSAGTQYF
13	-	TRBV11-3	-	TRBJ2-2	TGTGCCAGCAGCTTAGATATTTTCGGGGAGCTGTTTTTT	CASSLDIFGELFF
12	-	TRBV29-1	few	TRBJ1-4	TGCAGCGGACTCAGGGGAACGGCGGAACTGTTTTTT	CSGLRGTAELFF
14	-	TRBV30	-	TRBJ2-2	TGTGCCTATCCGCGGGACAGCAACACCGGGGAGCTGTTTTTT	CAYPRDSNTGELFF
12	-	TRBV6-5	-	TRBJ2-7	TGTGCCAGCTCGGGCAGGGTTGGTGAGCAGTACTTC	CASSGRVGEQYF
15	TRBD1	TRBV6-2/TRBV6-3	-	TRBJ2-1	TGTGCCAGCAGTTCGCCCGGGACAGGGTACAATGAGCAGTTCTTC	CASSSPGTGYNEQFF
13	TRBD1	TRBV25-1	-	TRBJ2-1	TGTGCCAGCAGTGAAGACAGGGTGAATGAGCAGTTCTTC	CASSEDRVNEQFF
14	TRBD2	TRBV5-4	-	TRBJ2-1	TGTGCCAGCAGCCCTCTAGCGGCTAACAATGAGCAGTTCTTC	CASSPLAANNEQFF
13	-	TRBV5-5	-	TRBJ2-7	TGTGCCAGCAGCTTCACTAGCACCTACGAGCAGTACTTC	CASSFTSTYEQYF
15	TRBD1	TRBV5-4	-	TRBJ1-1	TGTGCCAGCAGCGGCCGGGACAGGGCTAACACTGAAGCTTTCTTT	CASSGRDRANTEAFF
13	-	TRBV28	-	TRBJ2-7	TGTGCCAGCAGTCCCCAGCTTTCCTACGAGCAGTACTTC	CASSPQLSYEQYF
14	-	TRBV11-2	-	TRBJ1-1	TGTGCCAGCAGCGGCCTAGTTTGGAACACTGAAGCTTTCTTT	CASSGLVWNTEAFF
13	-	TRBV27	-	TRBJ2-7	TGTGCCAGCAGTTTCAACGGGCCCTACGAGCAGTACTTC	CASSFNGPYEQYF
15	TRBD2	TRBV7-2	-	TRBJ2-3	TGTGCCAGCAGCTTTCCCCCCAGCGGGGGAGATACGCAGTATTTT	CASSFPPSGGDTQYF
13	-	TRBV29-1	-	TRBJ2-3	TGCAGCGTTTTACAGGGTAGCACAGATACGCAGTATTTT	CSVLQGSTDTQYF
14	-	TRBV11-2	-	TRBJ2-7	TGTGCCAGCAGCTTAGTTGGGGCAGGGTACGAGCAGTACTTC	CASSLVGAGYEQYF
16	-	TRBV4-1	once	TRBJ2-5	TGCGCCAGCAGCCAAGACGCCATGGCCTATCAAGAGACCCAGTACTTC	CASSQDAMAYQETQYF
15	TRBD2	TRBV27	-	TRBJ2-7	TGTGCCACCTGTCCCGGGACTAGCGGGAGAGGCGAGCAGTACTTC	CATCPGTSGRGEQYF
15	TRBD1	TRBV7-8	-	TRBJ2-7	TGTGCCAGCAGCCACCAGGGACAGGGGGCACACGAGCAGTACTTC	CASSHQGQGAHEQYF
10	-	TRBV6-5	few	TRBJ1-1	TGTGCCAGCAGGCTAGGTGAAGCTTTCTTT	CASRLGEAFF
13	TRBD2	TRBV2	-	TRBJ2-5	TGTGCCGGGAAGAGGGAGGGAAGGGTGACCCAGTACTTC	CAGKREGRVTQYF
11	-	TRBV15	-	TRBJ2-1	TGTGCCTGTAGAGGAGGCAATGAGCAGTTCTTC	CACRGGNEQFF
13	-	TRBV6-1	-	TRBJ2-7	TGTGCCAGCAGTGAAGGGGGTATATACGAGCAGTACTTC	CASSEGGIYEQYF
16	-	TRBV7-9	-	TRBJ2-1	TGTGCCAGCAGCTTATTGGCCCCAGTAGCCCCTAATGAGCAGTTCTTC	CASSLLAPVAPNEQFF
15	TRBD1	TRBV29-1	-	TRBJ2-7	TGCAGCGTTGAGACGACAGGGTGGTCCTCCTACGAGCAGTACTTC	CSVETTGWSSYEQYF
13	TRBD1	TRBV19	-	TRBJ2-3	TGTGCCAGCGGGACAGGGAGCACAGATACGCAGTATTTT	CASGTGSTDTQYF
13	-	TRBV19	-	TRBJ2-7	TGTGCCAGTAGTCCAGGGGTGAACTACGAGCAGTACTTC	CASSPGVNYEQYF
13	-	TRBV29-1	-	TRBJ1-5	TGCAGCGTCGGGGGCTCTGACAATCAGCCCCAGCATTTT	CSVGGSDNQPQHF
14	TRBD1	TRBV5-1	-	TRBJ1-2	TGCGCCAGCAGCGCCCGGGACAGGGGGGAAGGCTACACCTTC	CASSARDRGEGYTF
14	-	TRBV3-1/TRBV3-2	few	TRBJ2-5	TGTGCCAGCAGCCAAGGAGCGGACCAAGAGACCCAGTACTTC	CASSQGADQETQYF
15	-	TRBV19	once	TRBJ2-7	TGTGCCAGTAGTATAGCAGGGAGAAGGGCCGACGAGCAGTACTTC	CASSIAGRRADEQYF
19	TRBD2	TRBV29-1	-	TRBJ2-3	TGCAGCGTTAGTGGGGACCTGGATCGCCGGGGGGGCATAACAGATACGCAGTATTTT	CSVSGDLDRRGGITDTQYF
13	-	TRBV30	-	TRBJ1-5	TGTGCCTGGAGCGACACGTCAGAACAGCCCCAGCATTTT	CAWSDTSEQPQHF
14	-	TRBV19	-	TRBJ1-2	TGTGCCAGTAGTCCCGACCGGGTATCCTATGGCTACACCTTC	CASSPDRVSYGYTF
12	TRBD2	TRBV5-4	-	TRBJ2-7	TGTGCCAGCAGCCCGGGGGGCTACGAGCAGTACTTC	CASSPGGYEQYF
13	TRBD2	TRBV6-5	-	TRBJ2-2	TGTGCCAGCAGCCAGCGGGGGTTCGGGGAGCTGTTTTTT	CASSQRGFGELFF
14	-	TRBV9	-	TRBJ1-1	TGTGCCAGCAGCCCACGGCCCGGGGACACTGAAGCTTTCTTT	CASSPRPGDTEAFF
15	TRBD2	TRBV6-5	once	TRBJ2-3	TGTGCCAGCAGTAGACTAGCGGGACTCACAGATACGCAGTATTTT	CASSRLAGLTDTQYF
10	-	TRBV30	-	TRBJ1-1	TGTGCCTGGATGAACACTGAAGCTTTCTTT	CAWMNTEAFF